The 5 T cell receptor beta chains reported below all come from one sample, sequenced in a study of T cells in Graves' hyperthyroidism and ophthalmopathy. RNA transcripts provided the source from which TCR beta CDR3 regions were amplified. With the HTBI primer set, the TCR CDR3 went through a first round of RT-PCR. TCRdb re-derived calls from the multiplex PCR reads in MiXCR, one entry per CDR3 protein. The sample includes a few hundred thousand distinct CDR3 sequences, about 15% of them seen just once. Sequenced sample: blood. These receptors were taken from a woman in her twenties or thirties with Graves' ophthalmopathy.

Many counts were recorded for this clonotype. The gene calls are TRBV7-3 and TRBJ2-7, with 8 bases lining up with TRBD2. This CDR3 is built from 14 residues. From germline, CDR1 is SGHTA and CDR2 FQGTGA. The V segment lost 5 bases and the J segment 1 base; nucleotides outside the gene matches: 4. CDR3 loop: CASSTGGGSYEQYF. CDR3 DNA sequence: TGTGCCAGCAGCACCGGGGGGGGATCCTACGAGCAGTACTTC.

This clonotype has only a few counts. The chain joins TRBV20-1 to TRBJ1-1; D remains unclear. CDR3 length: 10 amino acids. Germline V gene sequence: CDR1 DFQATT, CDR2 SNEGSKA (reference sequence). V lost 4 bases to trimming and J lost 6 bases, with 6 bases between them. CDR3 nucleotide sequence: TGCAGTGCTATGGGATCTGAAGCTTTCTTT. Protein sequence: CSAMGSEAFF.

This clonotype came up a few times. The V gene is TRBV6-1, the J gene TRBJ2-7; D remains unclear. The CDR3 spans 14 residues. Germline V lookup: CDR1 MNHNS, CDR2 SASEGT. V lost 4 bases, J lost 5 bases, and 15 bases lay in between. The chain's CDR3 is CASSVGGFGDEQYF. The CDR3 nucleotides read TGTGCCAGCAGTGTCGGTGGGTTTGGGGACGAGCAGTACTTC.

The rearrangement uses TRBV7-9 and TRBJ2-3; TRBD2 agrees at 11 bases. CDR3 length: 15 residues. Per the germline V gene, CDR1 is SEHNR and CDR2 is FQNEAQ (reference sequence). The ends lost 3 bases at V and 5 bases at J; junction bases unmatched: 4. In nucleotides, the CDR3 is TGTGCCAGCAGCTTTAGCGGGAGGGCCCAAGATACGCAGTATTTT. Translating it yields CASSFSGRAQDTQYF.

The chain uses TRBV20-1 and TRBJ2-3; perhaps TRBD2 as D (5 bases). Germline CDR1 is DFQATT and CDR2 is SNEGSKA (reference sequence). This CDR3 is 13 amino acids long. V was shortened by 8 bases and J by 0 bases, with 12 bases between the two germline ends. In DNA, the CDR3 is TGCAGTTTTCGGGGAAATAGCACAGATACGCAGTATTTT. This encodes CSFRGNSTDTQYF.